This paragraph reports one T cell receptor beta chain. This sample is drawn from a study of blood T cell repertoires in COVID-19. On the study more broadly: The cDNA or gDNA used as material had been derived from T cells, B-cell-depleted T cells, or PBMCs.

CDR3 size: 16 residues. J was trimmed by 0 bases and V by 3 bases; bases with no gene match: 5. Germline V gene sequence: CDR1 SGDLS, CDR2 YYNGEE. Per the original data handling: For nucleated cells, counts were estimated from reference gene primer amplification. Sequenced by immunoSEQ multiplex PCR; TCRdb stores in-frame clones only, minus some. V, J and clone size were drawn from that table, and D and trimming were deduced from the DNA. The sample lists about 200,000 clones, about 90% occurring once. The receptor's source is a man aged 60 to 69 with active or convalescent COVID-19. The source material was peripheral blood. V usage is TRBV9 and J usage is TRBJ1-4; 7 bases are a match to TRBD1. This CDR3 is CASSARDRTTNEKLFF. DNA of the CDR3: TGTGCCAGCAGCGCGCGGGACAGAACAACTAATGAAAAACTGTTTTTT.